The 21 T cell receptor beta chains in this list originate from one sample, sequenced in a study of blood T cell repertoires in COVID-19. Profiling relied on immunoSEQ multiplex PCR, and the TCRdb table lists in-frame clones only, not all of them. Altogether approximately 300,000 clones are present, about 90% being singletons, with the ten largest covering around 5.9%. The specimen was PBMCs or T cells enriched from blood (not recorded which). The source is a woman aged 25 to 39 who had recovered from COVID-19.

The rearrangement links TRBV13 to TRBJ1-5; D remains unclear. CDR1 PRHDT and CDR2 FYEKMQ come from the germline V gene (reference sequence). This CDR3 has 13 residues. The V gene lost 5 bases and the J gene lost 10 bases, with 15 bases spanning the gap. The CDR3, as DNA: TGTGCCAGCAGCGCCGGCCCTCCGGGTCCCCAGCATTTT. Amino acid sequence: CASSAGPPGPQHF.

The genes are TRBV6-2 or TRBV6-3 and TRBJ1-5; D is undetermined. This CDR3 is 15 amino acids long. Germline V gene lookup returns CDR1 MNHEY and CDR2 SVGEGT. The V end lost 4 bases, the J end lost 5 bases, and 15 bases lay between the germline ends. Here the CDR3 reads CASSSYGRIHQPQHF. The CDR3 nucleotides are TGTGCCAGCAGTTCTTATGGGCGAATCCATCAGCCCCAGCATTTT.

CDR3 in amino acids: CATSRQPVTRLAREQFF. The CDR3 coding sequence is TGTGCCACCAGCAGACAGCCCGTAACAAGACTAGCTCGGGAGCAGTTCTTC. The rearrangement joins TRBV15 to TRBJ2-1; TRBD2 aligns across 7 bases. Per germline, CDR1 LNHNV and CDR2 YYDKDF (reference sequence). The CDR3 runs to 17 residues. V shed 2 bases and J 10 bases; nucleotides not matched to a gene: 17.

This chain links TRBV5-4 with TRBJ2-5; D is undetermined. The CDR3 runs 12 residues. Per germline, CDR1 SGHNT and CDR2 YYREEE (reference sequence). V was shortened by 0 bases and J by 4 bases, with 4 bases between the two germline ends. The CDR3 is CASSLGLETQYF. CDR3 coding DNA: TGTGCCAGCAGCTTGGGTCTAGAGACCCAGTACTTC.

The CDR3: CASSLDRGFMFAEAFF. The CDR3 nucleotides read TGTGCCAGCAGTTTAGACAGGGGTTTTATGTTCGCTGAAGCTTTCTTT. V usage is TRBV6-2 or TRBV6-3 and J usage is TRBJ1-1, with 8 bases fitting TRBD1. CDR3 length: 16 residues. Germline CDR1 reads MNHEY; CDR2 reads SVGEGT. V shed 4 bases, J shed 6 bases, and the junction held 13 bases outside the gene matches.

This clone appeared a single time. The J gene is TRBJ2-2, the V gene TRBV9; 7 positions match TRBD1. Germline lookup yields CDR1 SGDLS and CDR2 YYNGEE. The CDR3 covers 16 residues. Unmatched junction bases numbered 7, after V lost 4 bases and J lost 1 base. The CDR3 nucleotides read TGTGCCAGCAGCAGAGCCGGGACAGAGAACACCGGGGAGCTGTTTTTT. Translating it yields CASSRAGTENTGELFF.

This chain joins TRBV30 and TRBJ1-5; D is uncertain. Trimming shortened V by 2 bases and J by 1 base, and 6 bases separated the two germline ends. CDR3 size: 13 residues. CDR1 and CDR2 from the germline V gene are GTSNPN and SVGIG (reference sequence). As DNA, the CDR3 is TGTGCCTGGAGTCTCCAGAGCAATCAGCCCCAGCATTTT. As protein: CAWSLQSNQPQHF.

The V gene is TRBV30, the J gene TRBJ2-2; tentative D call: TRBD2 (5 bases). This CDR3 contains 15 residues. V lost 1 base and J lost 3, with 12 bases in between. CDR1 GTSNPN and CDR2 SVGIG come from the germline V gene (reference sequence). This chain's CDR3 is CAWSANSVDTGELFF. In DNA, the CDR3 is TGTGCCTGGAGTGCTAATAGCGTCGACACCGGGGAGCTGTTTTTT.

The CDR3 DNA sequence: TGTGCCAGCAGTTTGAGGACAGGGGGCTTCGGCACAGATACGCAGTATTTT. It encodes CASSLRTGGFGTDTQYF. The chain combines TRBV27 with TRBJ2-3; the match to TRBD1 covers 11 bases. The CDR3 covers 17 residues. Looked up from germline, CDR1 is MNHEY and CDR2 is SMNVEV (reference sequence). V gave up 3 bases and J gave up 1 base; unmatched junction bases: 6.

The rearrangement joins TRBV5-6 to TRBJ2-5; TRBD2 matches at 11 bases. The germline V gene has CDR1 SGHDT and CDR2 YYEEEE. With 0 bases clipped from V and 7 bases from J, the junction kept 8 bases outside the gene matches. This CDR3 is 16 amino acids long. As DNA, the CDR3 is TGTGCCAGCAGCTTGGGACTAGCGGGATCGGGTGGGACCCAGTACTTC. This codes for CASSLGLAGSGGTQYF. Full variable domain (missing parts from reference TRBV5-6 and TRBJ2-5): DAGVTQSPTHLIKTRGQQVTLRCSPKSGHDTVSWYQQALGQGPQFIFQYYEEEERQRGNFPDRFSGHQFPNYSSELNVNALLLGDSALYLCASSLGLAGSGGTQYFGPGTRLLVL.

This clone was observed a single time. The chain couples TRBV4-1 to TRBJ1-3; D remains ambiguous. With 1 base removed from V and 0 bases from J, the gap between germline ends came to 13 bases. The CDR3 loop spans 17 amino acids. Germline V CDR1 and CDR2: MGHRA, YSYEKL. In DNA form, the CDR3 reads TGCGCCAGCAGCCAAGTCGCGGCCGGAATCTCTGGAAACACCATATATTTT. It translates to CASSQVAAGISGNTIYF.

This clone was seen once. This chain joins TRBV4-3 and TRBJ1-2, with 10 bases that match TRBD1. Germline V gene data show CDR1 as LGHNA and CDR2 as YSLEER. The CDR3 extends over 14 amino acids. The junction had 6 bases not matched to a gene; V was cut back by 4 bases and J by 7 bases. The CDR3 region is CASSRDRGLGGYTF. DNA for the CDR3: TGCGCCAGCAGCCGGGACAGGGGTTTGGGTGGCTACACCTTC.

The genes are TRBV2 and TRBJ1-1, with D unclear. The length of the CDR3 is 13 residues. Germline V CDR1 and CDR2: SNHLY, FYNNEI. V lost 10 bases and J 1 base, leaving 13 bases between the germline ends. CDR3 nucleotides: TGTGCCACCACCCAGGCAACGAACACTGAAGCTTTCTTT. It codes for CATTQATNTEAFF. The complete variable domain, with remaining parts taken from reference TRBV2 and TRBJ1-1, reads EPEVTQTPSHQVTQMGQEVILRCVPISNHLYFYWYRQILGQKVEFLVSFYNNEISEKSEIFDDQFSVERPDGSNFTLKIRSTKLEDSAMYFCATTQATNTEAFFGQGTRLTVV.

There are a few counts of this clone. CDR3 protein: CASSVPGQSPQGYGYTF. The CDR3 nucleotides read TGTGCCAGTAGTGTCCCGGGACAGAGCCCTCAGGGGTATGGCTACACCTTC. The chain carries TRBV19 and TRBJ1-2, with 7 bases matching TRBD1. Germline V gene lookup returns CDR1 LNHDA and CDR2 SQIVND (reference sequence). V lost 5 bases and J lost 5; bases outside the gene matches: 17. The CDR3 contains 17 residues.

This clone was counted once. The chain uses TRBV7-3 and TRBJ2-1; D possibly corresponds to TRBD1 (6 bases). With 2 bases removed from V and 7 bases from J, the gap between germline ends came to 15 bases. CDR1 SGHTA and CDR2 FQGTGA come from the germline V gene. The CDR3 has 15 amino acids. The CDR3 loop reads CASSLGPGAGNEQFF. The CDR3, as DNA: TGTGCCAGCAGCTTAGGGCCAGGGGCCGGGAATGAGCAGTTCTTC.

The chain couples TRBV4-1 to TRBJ1-3, with 8 nucleotides matching TRBD1. The V gene's germline CDR1 is MGHRA and CDR2 YSYEKL. CDR3 length equals 18 residues. The ends lost 3 bases at V and 0 bases at J; junction bases unmatched: 10. The CDR3 nucleotides are TGCGCCAGCAGCCACCCAGGGGGCTTTTTACCCTCTGGAAACACCATATATTTT. Its translation is CASSHPGGFLPSGNTIYF.

The gene calls are TRBV5-4 and TRBJ2-1; TRBD1 agrees at 8 bases. This CDR3 has 13 residues. Germline V gene data show CDR1 as SGHNT and CDR2 as YYREEE (reference sequence). V lost 1 base, J lost 8 bases, and 2 bases stayed unmatched. The CDR3 nucleotides are TGTGCCAGCAGCTTGAGACAGGGGTATGAGCAGTTCTTC. Translation gives CASSLRQGYEQFF. The full variable domain, rest sourced from reference TRBV5-4 and TRBJ2-1, is ETGVTQSPTHLIKTRGQQVTLRCSSQSGHNTVSWYQQALGQGPQFIFQYYREEENGRGNFPPRFSGLQFPNYSSELNVNALELDDSALYLCASSLRQGYEQFFGPGTRLTVL.

This chain connects TRBV19 to TRBJ2-2; 8 bases are shared with TRBD1. Trimming cost V 5 bases and J 6 bases; bases outside gene matches: 8. There are 15 residues in the CDR3. Germline V gene data show CDR1 as LNHDA and CDR2 as SQIVND (reference sequence). The CDR3 nucleotides read TGTGCCAGTAGTGACCAGGGGGCTACGGCCGGGGAGCTGTTTTTT. Amino acid sequence: CASSDQGATAGELFF.

This chain links TRBV20-1 with TRBJ2-7; 7 bases align to TRBD1. The trim removed 3 bases at V and 2 bases at J, leaving 7 bases unmatched. This CDR3 has 14 amino acids. Germline CDR1 reads DFQATT; CDR2 reads SNEGSKA (reference sequence). CDR3 sequence (DNA): TGCAGTGCTAGTTTACCGGGACAGACCTACGAGCAGTACTTC. This sequence encodes CSASLPGQTYEQYF.

This chain uses TRBV19 with TRBJ1-1, with TRBD1 matching 7 bases. This CDR3 region has 15 residues. Germline V CDR1 and CDR2: LNHDA, SQIVND (reference sequence). J gave up 5 bases and V 5 bases, and 11 bases lay outside the gene matches. CDR3 DNA: TGTGCCAGTAGTGCCTTGACAGGGAGCGGGACTGAAGCTTTCTTT. It specifies CASSALTGSGTEAFF.

This chain connects TRBV6-5 to TRBJ1-2; 12 positions match TRBD1. The J segment lost 7 bases and the V segment lost 4 bases, leaving 7 bases of the junction unmatched. CDR1 and CDR2 (germline): MNHEY, SVGAGI. CDR3 length: 15 residues. CDR3 nucleotides: TGTGCCAGCAGTTTGGGGACAGGGGGCGCGGGTGGCTACACCTTC. Amino acids: CASSLGTGGAGGYTF.